This T cell receptor (beta chain) was captured in a study of cytomegalovirus exposure and HLA in healthy donors. Germline V gene lookup returns CDR1 SGHTA and CDR2 FQGNSA. The CDR3 length is 13 residues. The V gene lost 5 bases and the J gene lost 4 bases, with 10 bases spanning the gap. General study results and limits: According to the study, roughly 160 TCR beta chains were cytomegalovirus-associated.

This clone was recorded a few times. What it recognizes is unknown. The study ran its PCR with 60 Vbeta and 13 Jbeta primers. Libraries were prepared by immunoSEQ multiplex PCR; TCRdb keeps only in-frame clonotypes and omits some of them. This table holds about 150,000 clones, about 77% found once. Source material: PBMCs. The V and J genes are TRBV7-2 and TRBJ2-3; D gene unclear. The source of this sequence is a male donor in good health and CMV-seronegative. CDR3 amino acids: CASSGGRPDTQYF. CDR3 DNA sequence: TGTGCCAGCAGCGGTGGGCGACCAGATACGCAGTATTTT.